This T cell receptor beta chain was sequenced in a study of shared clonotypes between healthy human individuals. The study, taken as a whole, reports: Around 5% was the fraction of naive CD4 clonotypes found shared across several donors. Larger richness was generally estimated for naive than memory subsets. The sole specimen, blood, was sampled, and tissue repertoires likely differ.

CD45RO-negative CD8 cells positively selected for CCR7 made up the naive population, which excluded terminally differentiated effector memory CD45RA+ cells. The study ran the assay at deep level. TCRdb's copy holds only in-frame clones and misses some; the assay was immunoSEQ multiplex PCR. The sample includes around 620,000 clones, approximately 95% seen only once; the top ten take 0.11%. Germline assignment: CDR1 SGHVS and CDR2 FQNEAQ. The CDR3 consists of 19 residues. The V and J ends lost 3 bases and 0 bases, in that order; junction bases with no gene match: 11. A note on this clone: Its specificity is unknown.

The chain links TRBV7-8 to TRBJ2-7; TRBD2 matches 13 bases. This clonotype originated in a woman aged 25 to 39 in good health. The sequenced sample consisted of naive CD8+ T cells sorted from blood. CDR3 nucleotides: TGTGCCAGCAGCTTGTCTTCAACTAGCGGGAGGGTTAACTCCTACGAGCAGTACTTC. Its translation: CASSLSSTSGRVNSYEQYF.